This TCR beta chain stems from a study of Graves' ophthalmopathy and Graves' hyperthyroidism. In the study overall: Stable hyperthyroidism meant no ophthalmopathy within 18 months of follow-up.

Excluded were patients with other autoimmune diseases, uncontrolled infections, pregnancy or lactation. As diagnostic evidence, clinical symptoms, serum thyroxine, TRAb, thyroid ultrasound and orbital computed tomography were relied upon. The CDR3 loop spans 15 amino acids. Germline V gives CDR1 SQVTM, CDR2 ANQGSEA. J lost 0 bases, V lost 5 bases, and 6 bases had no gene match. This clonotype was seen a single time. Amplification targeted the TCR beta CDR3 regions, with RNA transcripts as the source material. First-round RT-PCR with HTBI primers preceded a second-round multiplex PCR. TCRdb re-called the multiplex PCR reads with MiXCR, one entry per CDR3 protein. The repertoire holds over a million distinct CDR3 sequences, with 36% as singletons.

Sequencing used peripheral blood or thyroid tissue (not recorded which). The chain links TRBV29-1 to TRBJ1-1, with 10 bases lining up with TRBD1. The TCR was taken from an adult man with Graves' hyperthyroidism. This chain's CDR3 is CSVSRTGGVNTEAFF. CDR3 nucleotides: TGCAGCGTTTCTAGGACAGGGGGTGTGAACACTGAAGCTTTCTTT.